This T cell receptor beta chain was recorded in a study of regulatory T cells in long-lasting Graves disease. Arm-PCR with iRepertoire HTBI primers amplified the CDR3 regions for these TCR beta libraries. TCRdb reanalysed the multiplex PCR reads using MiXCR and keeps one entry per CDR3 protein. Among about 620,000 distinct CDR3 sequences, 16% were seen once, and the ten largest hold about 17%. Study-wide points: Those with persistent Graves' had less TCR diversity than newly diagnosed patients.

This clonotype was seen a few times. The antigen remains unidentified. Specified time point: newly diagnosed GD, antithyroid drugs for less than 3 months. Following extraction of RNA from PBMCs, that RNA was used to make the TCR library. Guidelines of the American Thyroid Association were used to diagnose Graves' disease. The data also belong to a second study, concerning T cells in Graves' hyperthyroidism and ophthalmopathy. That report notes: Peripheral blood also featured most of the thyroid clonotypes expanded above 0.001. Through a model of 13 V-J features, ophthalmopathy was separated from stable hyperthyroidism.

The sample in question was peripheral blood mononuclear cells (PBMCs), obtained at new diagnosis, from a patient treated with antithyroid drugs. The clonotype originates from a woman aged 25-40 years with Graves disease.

The CDR3 DNA follows: TGTGCCAGCAGCTTAGGGACAGGGATCACCGGGGAGCTGTTTTTT. It yields the protein CASSLGTGITGELFF. The V call is TRBV7-6, the J call TRBJ2-2; TRBD1 matches at 8 bases. Looked up from germline, CDR1 is SGHVS and CDR2 is FNYEAQ. The junction had 2 bases not matched to a gene; V was cut back by 1 base and J by 4 bases. The CDR3 is 15 amino acids.